This is a list of T cell receptor beta chains from one sample in a study of vaccination effects on CD4 cells after COVID-19. Antigens for these TCRs are unknown. Only in-frame clones appear in the TCRdb table, and some are missing; sequencing was by immunoSEQ multiplex PCR. The table has around 40,000 clones, about 70% seen once. Sequencing used CD4+ T cells from PBMCs cultured without peptide, obtained before COVID-19 vaccination. These receptors all stem from a human donor who received a COVID-19 vaccine. The CDR3 runs from the conserved cysteine through the conserved F or W. The D gene is left open where the match is weak. Size tells how often a clone was seen (once, few, many) or the class of an expanded clone, and some rows leave it out.

J: TRBJ2-3
D: -
size: -
V: TRBV5-1
CDR3: CASSLAETTDTQYF
DNA: TGCGCCAGCAGCTTGGCCGAGACAACAGATACGCAGTATTTT

J: TRBJ2-2
D: -
size: -
V: TRBV7-6
CDR3: CASSLVTARANTGELFF
DNA: TGTGCCAGCAGCTTAGTAACGGCTAGGGCGAACACCGGGGAGCTGTTTTTT

J: TRBJ1-1
D: -
size: -
V: TRBV18
CDR3: CASSPQPETEAFF
DNA: TGTGCCAGCTCACCACAGCCCGAGACTGAAGCTTTCTTT

J: TRBJ2-7
D: -
size: -
V: TRBV7-8
CDR3: CASSPNPSTEQYF
DNA: TGTGCCAGCAGCCCGAATCCTTCTACCGAGCAGTACTTC

J: TRBJ2-5
D: TRBD1
size: -
V: TRBV12-3/TRBV12-4
CDR3: CASSTDRGETQYF
DNA: TGTGCCAGCAGCACGGACAGGGGAGAGACCCAGTACTTC

J: TRBJ1-6
D: -
size: -
V: TRBV9
CDR3: CASSTLDRANSPLHF
DNA: TGTGCCAGCAGCACCCTCGACAGAGCCAATTCACCCCTCCACTTT

J: TRBJ1-5
D: TRBD1
size: -
V: TRBV27
CDR3: CASSFAQGAQPQHF
DNA: TGTGCCAGCAGTTTTGCACAGGGGGCTCAGCCCCAGCATTTT

J: TRBJ1-1
D: -
size: few
V: TRBV15
CDR3: CATSRVPGVNTEAFF
DNA: TGTGCCACCAGCAGAGTCCCCGGGGTGAACACTGAAGCTTTCTTT

J: TRBJ1-1
D: -
size: -
V: TRBV6-5
CDR3: CASILTWNTEAFF
DNA: TGTGCCAGCATACTTACATGGAACACTGAAGCTTTCTTT

J: TRBJ1-1
D: -
size: -
V: TRBV4-1
CDR3: CASSQDRTVNTEAFF
DNA: TGCGCCAGCAGCCAAGATCGGACGGTGAACACTGAAGCTTTCTTT

J: TRBJ1-1
D: TRBD1
size: medium-sized
V: TRBV5-1
CDR3: CASSGPGTVTEAFF
DNA: TGCGCCAGCAGCGGTCCCGGGACAGTCACTGAAGCTTTCTTT

J: TRBJ2-7
D: TRBD2
size: -
V: TRBV27
CDR3: CASSLGLAGPSSYEQYF
DNA: TGTGCCAGCAGTTTAGGACTAGCAGGGCCGTCTTCCTACGAGCAGTACTTC

J: TRBJ1-5
D: -
size: -
V: TRBV6-6
CDR3: CASSDRETNQPQHF
DNA: TGTGCCAGCAGTGACCGAGAAACCAATCAGCCCCAGCATTTT

J: TRBJ2-7
D: TRBD2
size: -
V: TRBV7-2
CDR3: CASSFALAGGFYEQYF
DNA: TGTGCCAGCAGCTTCGCTCTAGCGGGGGGTTTCTACGAGCAGTACTTC

J: TRBJ1-1
D: TRBD1
size: -
V: TRBV19
CDR3: CASTGTGWGTEAFF
DNA: TGTGCCAGTACCGGGACAGGGTGGGGAACTGAAGCTTTCTTT

J: TRBJ2-1
D: TRBD2
size: few
V: TRBV19
CDR3: CASSPRLADSSYNEQFF
DNA: TGTGCCAGTAGTCCTCGACTAGCGGACAGCTCCTACAATGAGCAGTTCTTC

J: TRBJ1-4
D: -
size: -
V: TRBV4-1
CDR3: CASSQGPGEKLFF
DNA: TGCGCCAGCAGCCAAGGTCCGGGAGAAAAACTGTTTTTT

J: TRBJ2-7
D: TRBD1
size: -
V: TRBV4-2
CDR3: CASSQDIPGTGSSEQYF
DNA: TGTGCCAGCAGCCAAGATATCCCCGGGACAGGGAGTTCCGAGCAGTACTTC

J: TRBJ2-2
D: TRBD1
size: -
V: TRBV25-1
CDR3: CASSPSDRGYSGELFF
DNA: TGTGCCAGCAGTCCCTCCGACAGGGGATATTCCGGGGAGCTGTTTTTT

J: TRBJ2-5
D: -
size: -
V: TRBV2
CDR3: CASSADYSETQYF
DNA: TGTGCCAGCAGTGCTGACTATTCAGAGACCCAGTACTTC